The T cell receptor beta chain under discussion was sequenced for a study of T cells expressing NK-cell markers. General study results and limits: HCMV specificity of the expanded NKG2C+ T cell clones stayed unclear. Also leading the CD3+CD56-NKG2C+ fraction in a few donors were these clonotypes.

As to this clonotype: Its antigen remains unknown.

TCRdb re-called the 5' RACE reads, yielding one record per CDR3 amino acid sequence without DNA. The specimen's table records under 500,000 distinct CDR3 sequences. CDR1 is LNHDA, CDR2 SQIVND, per germline (reference sequence). The CDR3 sequence is 17 residues long. J is TRBJ2-1 and V is TRBV19; TCRdb proposes TRBD2, but this gene call is untestable without DNA. This receptor was obtained from a woman between 18 and 75 years old in good health. Specimen: blood T cells: a sorted CD56 or NKG2C T cell subset, CD4+ or CD8+ T cells, or bulk PBMC T cells (not recorded which). The CDR3 is CASSPDAGTSDFNEQFF.